This record concerns one TCR beta chain sequence. CDR1 SQVTM and CDR2 ANQGSEA come from the germline V gene. V dropped 1 base and J dropped 3; count of bases not matched to a gene: 5. The CDR3 consists of 15 residues. Produced via immunoSEQ multiplex PCR; TCRdb's table is partial and in-frame only. The data show 330,000 or so clones, 74% seen once. This specimen comes from a study of shared clonotypes between healthy human individuals. Sequencing was carried out using memory CD4+ T cells sorted from blood. The subset: CD45RA-negative fraction. This receptor was identified in a man aged 25-40 years in good health. V is TRBV29-1 and J is TRBJ2-1; 8 bases fit TRBD1. The CDR3 here is CSVEVTGGYYNEQFF. CDR3 DNA sequence: TGCAGCGTTGAAGTAACAGGGGGTTACTACAATGAGCAGTTCTTC.